One T cell receptor beta chain is described in this entry. Here immunoSEQ multiplex PCR was the method, and the copy in TCRdb shows in-frame clones only, minus some. The sample shows 60,000 to 65,000 clones, more than 90% of them seen only once. CDR1 and CDR2 (germline): SGHTA, FQGNSA. V lost 5 bases, J lost 15 bases, and 20 bases lay in between. The CDR3 sequence is 14 residues long. This record comes from a study of T cell changes during pregnancy in multiple sclerosis. The input for sequencing was peripheral blood, taken in the second trimester of pregnancy. The chain is built from TRBV7-2 and TRBJ1-6, with D possibly TRBD1 on 6 matching bases. This receptor was identified in a female donor with multiple sclerosis, enrolled in a pregnancy study. CDR3: CASSRFEGGGRLHF. The CDR3 DNA follows: TGTGCCAGCAGCCGATTCGAGGGCGGGGGCCGCCTCCACTTT.